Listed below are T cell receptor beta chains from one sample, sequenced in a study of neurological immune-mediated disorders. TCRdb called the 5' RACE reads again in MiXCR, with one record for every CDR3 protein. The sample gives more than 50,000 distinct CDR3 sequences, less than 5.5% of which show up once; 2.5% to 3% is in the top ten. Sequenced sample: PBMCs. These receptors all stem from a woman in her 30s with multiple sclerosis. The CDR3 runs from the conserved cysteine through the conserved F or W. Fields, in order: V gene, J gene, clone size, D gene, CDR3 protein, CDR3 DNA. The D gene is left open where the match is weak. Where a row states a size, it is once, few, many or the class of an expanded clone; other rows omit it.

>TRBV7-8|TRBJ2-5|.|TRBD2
CASSLREGETQYF
TGTGCCAGCAGCCTCCGGGAGGGGGAGACCCAGTACTTC
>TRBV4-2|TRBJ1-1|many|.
CASSQGRGGFEAFF
TGTGCCAGCAGCCAAGGGAGGGGCGGCTTCGAAGCTTTCTTT
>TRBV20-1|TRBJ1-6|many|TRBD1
CSAVRQGPYNSPLHF
TGCAGTGCTGTACGACAGGGGCCCTATAATTCACCCCTCCACTTT
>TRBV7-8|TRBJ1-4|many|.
CASSLGTREKLFF
TGTGCCAGCAGCTTAGGTACTAGAGAAAAACTGTTTTTT
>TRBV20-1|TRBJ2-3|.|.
CSARTGGQFTDTQYF
TGCAGTGCTAGAACGGGTGGCCAATTCACAGATACGCAGTATTTT
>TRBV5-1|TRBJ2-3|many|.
CASSLADPSTDTQYF
TGCGCCAGCAGCTTGGCAGACCCTAGCACAGATACGCAGTATTTT
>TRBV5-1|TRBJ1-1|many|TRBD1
CASSFRRGQANTEAFF
TGCGCCAGCAGCTTCCGGAGGGGGCAGGCGAACACTGAAGCTTTCTTT
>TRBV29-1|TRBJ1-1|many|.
CSAKGLNMNTEAFF
TGCAGCGCAAAAGGACTGAACATGAACACTGAAGCTTTCTTT
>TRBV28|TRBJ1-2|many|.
CASSSTGPGKASNYGYTF
TGTGCCAGCAGCAGCACGGGGCCAGGAAAAGCGAGTAACTATGGCTACACCTTC
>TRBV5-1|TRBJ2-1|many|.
CASSLAAVTGKNEQFF
TGCGCCAGCAGCTTGGCCGCTGTTACAGGAAAAAATGAGCAGTTCTTC
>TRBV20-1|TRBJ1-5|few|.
CSATSNNQPQHF
TGCAGTGCTACCTCTAACAATCAGCCCCAGCATTTT
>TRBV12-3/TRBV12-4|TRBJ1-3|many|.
CASRSGEGLVTGNTIYF
TGTGCCAGCAGGTCGGGGGAAGGCTTGGTCACTGGAAACACCATATATTTT
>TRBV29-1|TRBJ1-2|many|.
CSVEAGWNGGYTF
TGCAGCGTTGAAGCAGGCTGGAATGGGGGCTACACCTTC
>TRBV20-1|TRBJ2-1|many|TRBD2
CSAYLAGDYNEQFF
TGCAGTGCATACCTAGCGGGGGATTACAATGAGCAGTTCTTC
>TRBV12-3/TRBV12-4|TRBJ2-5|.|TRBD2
CASSIAGGRGETQYF
TGTGCCAGCAGTATAGCGGGGGGGCGCGGGGAGACCCAGTACTTC
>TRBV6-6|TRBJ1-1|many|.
CASIGSKAFF
TGTGCCAGCATCGGCAGCAAAGCTTTCTTT
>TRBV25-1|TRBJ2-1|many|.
CASSELRLGDNEQFF
TGTGCCAGCAGTGAATTGAGGCTGGGGGACAATGAGCAGTTCTTC
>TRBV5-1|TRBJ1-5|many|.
CASSFRPGQPQHF
TGCGCCAGCAGCTTTCGCCCGGGTCAGCCCCAGCATTTT
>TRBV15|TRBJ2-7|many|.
CATSREGGSSYEQYF
TGTGCCACCAGCAGAGAGGGGGGAAGCTCCTACGAGCAGTACTTC
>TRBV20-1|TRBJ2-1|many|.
CSASSWRSYNEQFF
TGCAGTGCTTCCAGTTGGAGGAGCTACAATGAGCAGTTCTTC
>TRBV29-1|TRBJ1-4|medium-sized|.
CSAAGGANEKLFF
TGCAGCGCTGCCGGGGGAGCTAATGAAAAACTGTTTTTT
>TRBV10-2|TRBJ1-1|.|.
CASGRTTGNTEAFF
TGCGCCAGCGGTCGGACAACAGGAAACACTGAAGCTTTCTTT
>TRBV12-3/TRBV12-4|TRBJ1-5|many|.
CASSKRPQPQHF
TGTGCCAGCAGTAAACGCCCTCAGCCCCAGCATTTT
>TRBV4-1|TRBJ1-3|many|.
CASSQSGTSSGNTIYF
TGCGCCAGCAGCCAATCGGGAACCAGCTCTGGAAACACCATATATTTT
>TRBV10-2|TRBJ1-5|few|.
CASSLESSQPQNF
TGCGCCAGCAGTCTCGAAAGCAGCCAGCCCCAGAATTTT
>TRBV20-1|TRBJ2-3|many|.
CSARPSRGRDTQYF
TGCAGTGCCCGACCCAGCAGGGGACGGGATACGCAGTATTTT
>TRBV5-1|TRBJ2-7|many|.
CASSFGSSSVYEQYF
TGCGCCAGCAGCTTTGGTTCTAGCTCCGTCTACGAGCAGTACTTC
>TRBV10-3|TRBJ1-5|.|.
CATHRASDQPQHF
TGTGCCACCCACAGGGCCTCCGATCAGCCCCAGCATTTT
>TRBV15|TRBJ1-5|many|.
CATSRDVAQPQHF
TGTGCCACCAGCAGGGACGTTGCCCAGCCCCAGCATTTT
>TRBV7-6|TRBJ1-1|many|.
CASSLGAGGEAFF
TGTGCCAGCAGCTTAGGTGCGGGGGGAGAGGCTTTCTTT
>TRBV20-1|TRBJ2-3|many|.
CSASFAGERRALPSTDTQYF
TGCAGTGCTAGTTTCGCCGGGGAGCGGAGGGCTCTACCGAGCACAGATACGCAGTATTTT
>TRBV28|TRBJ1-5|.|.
CASSFHSYSNQPQNF
TGTGCCAGCAGTTTCCACAGCTATAGCAATCAGCCCCAGAATTTT
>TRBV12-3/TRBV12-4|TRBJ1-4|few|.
CASSLGNRVFEKLFF
TGTGCCAGCAGTTTAGGTAACAGGGTTTTTGAAAAACTGTTTTTT
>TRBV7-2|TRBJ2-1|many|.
CASSSYFRGDNEQFF
TGTGCCAGCAGCTCCTATTTTCGCGGGGACAATGAGCAGTTCTTC
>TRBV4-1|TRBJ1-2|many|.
CASSHSGGGGGYTF
TGCGCCAGCAGCCATTCCGGGGGTGGTGGTGGCTACACCTTC
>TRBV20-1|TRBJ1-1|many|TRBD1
CSARDTGGSDTEAFF
TGCAGTGCTAGAGATACAGGGGGCTCTGACACTGAAGCTTTCTTT
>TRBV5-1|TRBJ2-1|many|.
CASSPIPGNTGFNNEQFF
TGCGCCAGCAGTCCAATACCCGGAAACACAGGTTTCAACAATGAGCAGTTCTTC
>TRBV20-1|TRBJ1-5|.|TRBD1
CSARLTGNRQPQHF
TGCAGTGCTAGATTGACAGGGAATCGTCAGCCCCAGCATTTT
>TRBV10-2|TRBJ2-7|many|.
CASSDPGGAYEQYF
TGCGCCAGCAGTGACCCAGGGGGGGCTTACGAGCAGTACTTC
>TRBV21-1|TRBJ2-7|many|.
CASSALNRAGVSYEQYF
TGTGCCAGCAGCGCTCTGAACCGGGCAGGGGTCTCCTACGAGCAGTACTTC
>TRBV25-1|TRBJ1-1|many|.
CASSESGSGNTEAFF
TGTGCCAGCAGTGAATCGGGCAGCGGGAACACTGAAGCTTTCTTT
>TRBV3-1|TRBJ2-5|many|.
CASSQDLARNQETQYF
TGTGCCAGCAGCCAAGATCTTGCCAGGAACCAAGAGACCCAGTACTTC
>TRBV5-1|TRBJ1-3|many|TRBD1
CASSLDRTGTSGNTIYF
TGCGCCAGCAGCTTGGACCGGACAGGAACCTCTGGAAACACCATATATTTT
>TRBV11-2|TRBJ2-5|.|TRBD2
CASSFSGGLQETQYF
TGTGCCAGCAGCTTTAGCGGGGGGCTACAAGAGACCCAGTACTTC
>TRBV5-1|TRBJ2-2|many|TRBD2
CASSLPQLAGPTGELFF
TGCGCCAGCAGCTTACCCCAACTAGCGGGGCCCACCGGGGAGCTGTTTTTT
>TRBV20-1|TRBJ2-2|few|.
CSARGRGNTGELFF
TGCAGTGCTAGAGGACGGGGGAACACCGGGGAGCTGTTTTTT
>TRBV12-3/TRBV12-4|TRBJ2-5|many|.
CASSLLGRGGGETQYF
TGTGCCAGCAGTTTATTGGGTCGGGGTGGTGGTGAGACCCAGTACTTC
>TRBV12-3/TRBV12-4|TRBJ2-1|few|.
CASSPGHGLFF
TGTGCCAGCAGTCCGGGACATGGACTGTTCTTC
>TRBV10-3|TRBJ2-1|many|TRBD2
CATLAGGPDEQFF
TGTGCCACCCTAGCGGGGGGGCCGGATGAGCAGTTCTTC
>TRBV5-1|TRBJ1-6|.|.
CASSSGAGASPLNF
TGCGCCAGCAGCTCTGGCGCCGGGGCTTCACCCCTCAACTTT
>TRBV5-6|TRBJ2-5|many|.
CASSFFPGAQGNQETQYF
TGTGCCAGCAGCTTTTTTCCGGGGGCCCAGGGAAACCAAGAGACCCAGTACTTC
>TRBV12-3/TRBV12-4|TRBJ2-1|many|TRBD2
CASTPGLASNEQFF
TGTGCCAGCACCCCGGGACTAGCAAGCAATGAGCAGTTCTTC
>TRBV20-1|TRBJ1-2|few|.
CSARDSRRNHGYTF
TGCAGTGCTAGAGATTCCCGGAGGAATCATGGCTACACCTTC